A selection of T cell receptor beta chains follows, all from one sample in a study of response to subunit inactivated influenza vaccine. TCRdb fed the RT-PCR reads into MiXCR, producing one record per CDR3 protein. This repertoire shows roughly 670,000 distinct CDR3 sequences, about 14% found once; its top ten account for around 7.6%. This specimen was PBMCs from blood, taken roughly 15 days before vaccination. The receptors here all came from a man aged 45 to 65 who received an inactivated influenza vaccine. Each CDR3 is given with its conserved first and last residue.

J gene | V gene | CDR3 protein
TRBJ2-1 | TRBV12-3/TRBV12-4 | CASADPPLPYNEQFF
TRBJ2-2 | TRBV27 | CASSFGTSTGELFF
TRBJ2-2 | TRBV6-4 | CASSGQGNTGELFF
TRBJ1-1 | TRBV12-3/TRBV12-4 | CASSPGGGGTEAFF
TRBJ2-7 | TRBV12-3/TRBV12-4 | CASSKPGTGLYEQYF
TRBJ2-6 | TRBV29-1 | CSVRQGSGANVLTF
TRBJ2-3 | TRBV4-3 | CASSRTGGRDTDTQYF
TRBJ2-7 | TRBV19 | CATSGSYEQYF
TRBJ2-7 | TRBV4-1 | CASSQFAAVSEQYF
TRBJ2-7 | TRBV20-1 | CSARVFGQNRYEQYF
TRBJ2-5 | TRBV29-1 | CSVAGNRETQYF
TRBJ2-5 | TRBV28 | CASSSLTGGVETQYF
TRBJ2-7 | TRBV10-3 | CAISEGTGMGYEQYF
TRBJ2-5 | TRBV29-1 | CSVVGENQETQYF
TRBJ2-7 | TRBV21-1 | CASSKFFFEAIGEQYF
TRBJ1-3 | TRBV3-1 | CASSQYSGNTIYF
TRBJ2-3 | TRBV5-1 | CASSGDRTSVTTDTQYF
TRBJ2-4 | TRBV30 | CAWSGGGSENIQYF
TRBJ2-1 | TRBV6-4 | CASSELHSRNEQFF
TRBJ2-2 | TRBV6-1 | CASRSADRYTGELFF
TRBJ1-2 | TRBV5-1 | CASSLEDVYGYTF
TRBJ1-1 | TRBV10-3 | CAIGGQGGTEAFF
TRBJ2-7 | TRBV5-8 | CASSLEFSTTGDLF
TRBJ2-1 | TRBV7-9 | CASSFVWREGAQEQFF
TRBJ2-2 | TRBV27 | CASSWGATGELFF
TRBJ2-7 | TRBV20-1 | CSARVAGGTYEQYF
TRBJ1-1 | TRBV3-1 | CASSQVLTVNTEAFF
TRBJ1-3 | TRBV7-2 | CASSLVTVNSGNTIYF
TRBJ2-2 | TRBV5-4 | CATRQNTGELFF
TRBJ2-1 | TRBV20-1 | CSARNTRYNEQFF
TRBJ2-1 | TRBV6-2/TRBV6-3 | CASSYESGLAVTGYNEQFF
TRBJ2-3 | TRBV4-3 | CASSQSTALAGNTDTQYF
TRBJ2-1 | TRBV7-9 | CASSLTAGGPGYNEQFF
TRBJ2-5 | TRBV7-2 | CASSLSVTHQETQYF
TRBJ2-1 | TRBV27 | CASSPSPSGSHNEQFF
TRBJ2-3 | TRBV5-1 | CASTRSGQPTDTQYF
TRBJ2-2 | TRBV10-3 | CAISARVGGLAGGTNTGELFF
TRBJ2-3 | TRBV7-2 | CASSLVVKSTDTQYF
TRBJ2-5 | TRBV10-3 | CAIRRGFDTETQYF
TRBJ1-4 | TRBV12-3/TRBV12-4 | CASSERRGKEKLFF
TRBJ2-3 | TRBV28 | CASRSTSYTDTQYF
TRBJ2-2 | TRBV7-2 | CASSTGLAGAPGELFF
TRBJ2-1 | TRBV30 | CAWSITSGRYNEQFF
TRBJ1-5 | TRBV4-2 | CASSHGQGAANQPQHF
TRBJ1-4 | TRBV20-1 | CSASDSPFDEKLFF
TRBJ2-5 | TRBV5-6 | CASSFRKTGTGGQETQYF
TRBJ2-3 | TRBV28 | CASIHRGARDTDTQYF
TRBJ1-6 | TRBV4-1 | CASSQDEWDRDSPLHF
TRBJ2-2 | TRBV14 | CASSRGLAGGPNTGELFF
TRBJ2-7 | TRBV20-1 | CSASRQIYEQYF
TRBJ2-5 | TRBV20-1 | CSARDPLLDVGQETQYF
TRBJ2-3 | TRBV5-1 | CASSLDPGGDTQYF
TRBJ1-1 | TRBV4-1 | CASSHRIEGDSSNTEAFF